This TCR beta chain was captured by sequencing in a study of T-cell reconstitution after alpha-beta-depleted transplantation in children. The sample holds many counts of this clonotype. Germline V gene data show CDR1 as SGHVS and CDR2 as FQNEAQ. V dropped 6 bases and J dropped 6; count of bases not matched to a gene: 9. This CDR3 has 15 residues. The authors prepared the TCRbeta library with unique molecular identifiers. TCRdb recomputed calls from the PCR reads with MiXCR, one row per CDR3 protein. This sample has around 670,000 distinct CDR3 sequences; around 13% occur once, and the top ten carry 0.79%.

This chain uses TRBV7-8 with TRBJ2-2; 8 nucleotides line up with TRBD2. This receptor was obtained from a girl aged 2-9 years with congenital amegakaryocytic thrombocytopenia, due to receive a stem cell transplant. The specimen was PBMCs, collected before TCRalphabeta/CD19-depleted stem cell transplant. In DNA form, the CDR3 reads TGTGCCAGCAGATTACCGGGACTAGAAGCCGGGGAGCTGTTTTTT. It specifies CASRLPGLEAGELFF.